The clone carrying this T cell receptor beta chain was seen just once. The data stem from a study of blood T cell repertoires in COVID-19. Background on the study: Sources were T cells, B-cell-depleted T cells, or PBMCs; the material itself was cDNA or gDNA.

Method: immunoSEQ multiplex PCR; TCRdb's copy keeps in-frame clones and lacks some. Among around 250,000 clones listed, around 80% were seen once. Trimming cost V 2 bases and J 4 bases, with 17 bases left between them. Per germline, CDR1 MNHEY and CDR2 SVGAGI. The CDR3 totals 16 residues. The sequence derives from a man aged 35 to 55 who had recovered from COVID-19. Material for sequencing was PBMCs or T cells enriched from blood (not recorded which). The genes are TRBV6-5 and TRBJ2-5; D is ambiguous. Here the CDR3 reads CASSYRLPETGETQYF. In nucleotides, the CDR3 is TGTGCCAGCAGTTACCGCCTCCCGGAGACCGGAGAGACCCAGTACTTC.